The 7 T cell receptor beta chains below come from one sample, sequenced in a study of blood T cell repertoires in COVID-19. Sequencing used immunoSEQ multiplex PCR; TCRdb keeps in-frame clones, though not all of them. The sample has 250,000 to 350,000 clones; 75% to 90% are singletons. Sequencing input: peripheral blood. Receptors originate from a middle-aged woman who had recovered from COVID-19.

This clone was observed at least ten times. The CDR3 loop is CASSLGISGSSNTGELFF. The CDR3 nucleotides read TGTGCCAGCAGCTTAGGAATTAGCGGGAGCTCGAACACCGGGGAGCTGTTTTTT. The genes are TRBV7-9 and TRBJ2-2; 9 bases are a match to TRBD2. The ends lost 1 base at V and 0 bases at J; junction bases unmatched: 6. The CDR3 totals 18 residues. Germline values: CDR1 SEHNR, CDR2 FQNEAQ (reference sequence).

The CDR3 here is CATSDPSLAGLTDTQYF. Written as DNA, the CDR3 is TGTGCCACCAGTGATCCCAGTCTAGCGGGACTCACAGATACGCAGTATTTT. This chain links TRBV24-1 with TRBJ2-3, with TRBD2 identical over 9 bases. This CDR3 comprises 17 residues. V lost 3 bases to trimming and J lost 2 bases; unmatched junction nucleotides: 8. CDR1 and CDR2 from the germline V gene are KGHDR and SFDVKD.

The chain combines TRBV5-1 with TRBJ2-1, with 12 bases matching TRBD1. Germline V lookup: CDR1 SGHRS, CDR2 YFSETQ. CDR3 length: 13 residues. With V trimmed by 3 bases and J by 9 bases, 1 base remained unmatched. The CDR3: CASSSGQGAEQFF. The CDR3 DNA reads TGCGCCAGCAGCTCGGGACAGGGGGCTGAGCAGTTCTTC.

This clone appeared a single time. The V and J genes are TRBV5-8 and TRBJ2-2; 10 bases are shared with TRBD2. From germline, CDR1 is SGHTS and CDR2 YDEGEE. V dropped 3 bases and J dropped 3; count of bases not matched to a gene: 5. The CDR3 contains 16 residues. The CDR3 DNA reads TGTGCCAGCAGCTCCGAGCTAGCGGGAGACACCGGGGAGCTGTTTTTT. Protein product: CASSSELAGDTGELFF.

In regard to this clone: This CDR3 is also generated by other DNA sequences in the sample. CDR3 in DNA: TGCGCCAGCAGCTTGTCCCAGGGGAGCACTGAAGCTTTCTTT. Protein: CASSLSQGSTEAFF. This rearrangement joins TRBV5-1 to TRBJ1-1; TRBD1 might be the D (6 bases). The length of the CDR3 is 14 residues. Germline lookup yields CDR1 SGHRS and CDR2 YFSETQ. Trimming pared 1 base from V and 4 bases from J, leaving 11 bases between.

The chain links TRBV19 to TRBJ2-2; 7 bases fit TRBD2. The length of the CDR3 is 17 residues. Germline CDR1 LNHDA, CDR2 SQIVND (reference sequence). The trim removed 4 bases at V and 3 bases at J, leaving 11 bases unmatched. DNA of the CDR3: TGTGCCAGTAGTAGCTTTTCGGCGGCGGGGGACACCGGGGAGCTGTTTTTT. Protein product: CASSSFSAAGDTGELFF.

This chain uses TRBV25-1 with TRBJ2-1; 9 bases map to TRBD2. The CDR3 spans 15 residues. Per germline, CDR1 MGHDK and CDR2 SYGVNS. The ends lost 4 bases at V and 6 bases at J; junction bases unmatched: 7. The DNA for the CDR3 is TGTGCCAGCAGTGCGATAGCGGGAGTTATCAATGAGCAGTTCTTC. It codes for CASSAIAGVINEQFF.